The 22 T cell receptor beta chains in this list originate from one sample, sequenced in a study of shared clonotypes between healthy human individuals. Profiled with immunoSEQ multiplex PCR; TCRdb holds only in-frame clones, not every one. The repertoire has 2 million to 2.5 million clones, over 85% of them found once; the top ten carry 0.1% to 0.15%. The sequenced sample was naive CD4+ T cells sorted from blood. Subset of the sample: CD45RA+ positively selected. The receptors stem from a man younger than 35 in good health.

This chain uses TRBV5-4 with TRBJ1-1; 9 nucleotides line up with TRBD1. After removal of 9 bases from V and 4 bases from J, the junction contained 13 bases not matched to a gene. The CDR3 has 15 amino acids. From germline, CDR1 is SGHNT and CDR2 YYREEE (reference sequence). CDR3 amino acids: CATRTGAVPSTEAFF. DNA of the CDR3: TGTGCCACCCGGACAGGGGCCGTCCCGAGCACTGAAGCTTTCTTT. Full variable domain (missing parts from reference TRBV5-4 and TRBJ1-1): ETGVTQSPTHLIKTRGQQVTLRCSSQSGHNTVSWYQQALGQGPQFIFQYYREEENGRGNFPPRFSGLQFPNYSSELNVNALELDDSALYLCATRTGAVPSTEAFFGQGTRLTVV.

This clone was counted only a few times. The chain couples TRBV6-5 to TRBJ1-2; D is uncertain. V was shortened by 4 bases and J by 8 bases, with 8 bases between the two germline ends. The CDR3 is made up of 11 amino acids. Germline V gene data show CDR1 as MNHEY and CDR2 as SVGAGI. CDR3 protein: CASSFRGGYTF. CDR3 nucleotide sequence: TGTGCCAGCAGTTTTCGGGGAGGCTACACCTTC.

V is TRBV30 and J is TRBJ1-2; D unclear. The germline gives CDR1 GTSNPN, CDR2 SVGIG (reference sequence). The CDR3 totals 12 residues. The V gene lost 4 bases and the J gene lost 4 bases, with 10 bases spanning the gap. CDR3 amino acids: CAWTARSYGYTF. In DNA, the CDR3 is TGTGCCTGGACCGCGCGGAGCTATGGCTACACCTTC.

V usage is TRBV4-2 and J usage is TRBJ2-1, with TRBD1 matching over 10 bases. Germline V gives CDR1 LGHNA, CDR2 YNFKEQ. The CDR3 extends over 16 amino acids. J gave up 7 bases and V 0 bases, and 6 bases lay outside the gene matches. CDR3 coding DNA: TGTGCCAGCAGCCAAGATAGGGGACAGGGGTCGAATGAGCAGTTCTTC. Protein sequence: CASSQDRGQGSNEQFF.

V and J are TRBV7-2 and TRBJ1-3; unclear D gene. Trimming cost V 6 bases and J 0 bases, with 6 bases left between them. The CDR3 spans 13 residues. The V gene's germline CDR1 is SGHTA and CDR2 FQGNSA. The CDR3 region is CASSQSSGNTIYF. CDR3 nucleotides: TGTGCCAGCAGTCAGAGCTCTGGAAACACCATATATTTT.

This clone was picked up one time. The V call is TRBV9, the J call TRBJ2-7; D unresolved. Germline V gene sequence: CDR1 SGDLS, CDR2 YYNGEE. Trimming pared 3 bases from V and 2 bases from J, leaving 18 bases between. CDR3 length: 16 amino acids. The CDR3 sequence: CASSGPGARTTYEQYF. DNA of the CDR3: TGTGCCAGCAGCGGACCGGGTGCGCGGACCACCTACGAGCAGTACTTC.

Points on this clone: The junction and the germline gene differ at one end; a read error may be behind it. The same CDR3 can be traced to other DNA sequences in this sample. This chain connects TRBV30 to TRBJ1-2, with 9 bases fitting TRBD1. This CDR3 has 15 amino acids. Germline values: CDR1 GTSNPN, CDR2 SVGIG (reference sequence). Here the CDR3 DNA reads TGTGCTTGGAGTGCCAACAGGGGGCAAAACTATGGCTACACCTTC. Protein product: CAWSANRGQNYGYTF.

The rearrangement joins TRBV2 to TRBJ2-1; D unclear. V shed 9 bases and J shed 9 bases, with 12 bases lying between them. Germline lookup yields CDR1 SNHLY and CDR2 FYNNEI. This CDR3 spans 11 amino acids. The CDR3 bases are TGTGCCAGTAAGGGTGGGCCTGAGCAGTTCTTC. This encodes CASKGGPEQFF.

The genes are TRBV29-1 and TRBJ2-7; 12 positions match TRBD2. The CDR3 contains 14 residues. Germline V gives CDR1 SQVTM, CDR2 ANQGSEA. The ends lost 6 bases at V and 7 bases at J; junction bases unmatched: 10. Written as DNA, the CDR3 is TGCAGCGTCGCAACTAGCGGGGGGTCTGGGGAGCAGTACTTC. Its translation: CSVATSGGSGEQYF.

The chain joins TRBV27 to TRBJ2-2; a possible D gene is TRBD2 (6 bases). The ends were cut back, 4 bases at V and 6 bases at J, with 9 bases in the middle. The germline V gene encodes CDR1 MNHEY and CDR2 SMNVEV (reference sequence). The CDR3 loop spans 13 amino acids. The CDR3 region is CASSSGVPGELFF. For the CDR3, the DNA is TGTGCCAGCAGTTCGGGAGTCCCCGGGGAGCTGTTTTTT.

V is TRBV6-5 and J is TRBJ2-2; TRBD1 matches 9 bases. Germline trimming cut 6 bases from V and 3 bases from J; bases unmatched to any gene: 5. CDR3 length: 15 residues. Germline V CDR1 and CDR2: MNHEY, SVGAGI. The CDR3 loop reads CASRRTGADTGELFF. CDR3 DNA sequence: TGTGCCAGCAGGCGGACAGGGGCGGACACCGGGGAGCTGTTTTTT.

The sample holds one count of this clone. The rearrangement uses TRBV9 and TRBJ2-3, with D possibly matching TRBD1 (5 bases). Trimming removed 2 bases from V and 2 bases from J, with 15 bases in between. The V gene's germline CDR1 is SGDLS and CDR2 YYNGEE. The CDR3 contains 16 residues. The CDR3 here is CASSVASGYSTDTQYF. The CDR3 nucleotides read TGTGCCAGCAGCGTCGCATCAGGGTATTCCACAGATACGCAGTATTTT.

The J gene is TRBJ1-2, the V gene TRBV10-3; D ambiguous. V lost 7 bases, J lost 1 base, and 16 bases lay in between. The CDR3 spans 15 residues. Germline CDR1 and CDR2: ENHRY and SYGVKD. Here the CDR3 DNA reads TGTGCCATCATAGTGTCCGAGACCAGTAACTATGGCTACACCTTC. As protein: CAIIVSETSNYGYTF.

The chain employs TRBV27 and TRBJ2-7; 9 nucleotides align to TRBD2. Looked up from germline, CDR1 is MNHEY and CDR2 is SMNVEV (reference sequence). Losses at the gene ends were 3 bases for V and 2 bases for J; bases not matched to a gene: 2. The CDR3 is made up of 14 amino acids. The chain's CDR3 is CASSFERGAYEQYF. For the CDR3, the DNA is TGTGCCAGCAGTTTCGAGCGGGGGGCCTACGAGCAGTACTTC.

V gene TRBV10-3 combines with J gene TRBJ2-7; 8 bases align to TRBD1. V lost 4 bases and J lost 5; bases outside the gene matches: 7. Germline V CDR1 and CDR2: ENHRY, SYGVKD. The CDR3 covers 14 residues. Here the CDR3 reads CAISGRTGLNEQYF. In nucleotides, the CDR3 is TGTGCCATCAGTGGTCGGACAGGGTTGAACGAGCAGTACTTC.

The CDR3 sequence is CASSPMFSYNEQFF. The CDR3 DNA sequence: TGTGCCAGCAGTCCGATGTTCTCCTACAATGAGCAGTTCTTC. This sequence joins TRBV27 and TRBJ2-1; D unresolved. V shed 5 bases and J shed 0 bases, with 8 bases lying between them. Germline CDR1 and CDR2: MNHEY and SMNVEV (reference sequence). The CDR3 is made up of 14 amino acids.

This clone was counted once. In DNA, the CDR3 is TGTGCCAGCAGTTTCAAGGGGTATGGCTACACCTTC. Its translation: CASSFKGYGYTF. The chain carries TRBV28 and TRBJ1-2, with D possibly matching TRBD1 (5 bases). The CDR3 is 12 amino acids. Germline V gene data show CDR1 as MDHEN and CDR2 as SYDVKM. V shed 3 bases and J shed 5 bases, with 7 bases lying between them.

The chain has TRBV5-1 and TRBJ2-5; TRBD2 matches at 7 bases. With V trimmed by 3 bases and J by 2 bases, 7 bases remained unmatched. The germline CDR1 and CDR2 sequences are SGHRS and YFSETQ. CDR3 size: 15 residues. The CDR3 coding sequence is TGCGCCAGCAGCTCGCCCGGGACTACTCAAGAGACCCAGTACTTC. As protein: CASSSPGTTQETQYF.

In regard to this clone: A read error may be the cause here, since a much bigger clone is one base away. This chain connects TRBV7-8 to TRBJ2-7; 9 nucleotides line up with TRBD2. Germline CDR1 is SGHVS and CDR2 is FQNEAQ. The CDR3 spans 15 residues. The CDR3 here is CASSLEVSGSYEQHF. Written as DNA, the CDR3 is TGTGCCAGCAGCTTAGAGGTTAGCGGGAGCTACGAGCAGCACTTC. The full variable domain, with the rest looked up from reference TRBV7-8 and TRBJ2-7, is GAGVSQSPRYKVAKRGQDVALRCDPISGHVSLFWYQQALGQGPEFLTYFQNEAQLDKSGLPSDRFFAERPEGSVSTLKIQRTQQEDSAVYLCASSLEVSGSYEQHFGPGTRLTVT.

The rearrangement uses TRBV30 and TRBJ2-2; 11 nucleotides agree with TRBD2. Losses at the gene ends were 2 bases for V and 3 bases for J; bases not matched to a gene: 5. The CDR3 totals 16 residues. Per germline, CDR1 GTSNPN and CDR2 SVGIG (reference sequence). CDR3 DNA: TGTGCCTGGAGTTTACTAGCGGGGGTTTACACCGGGGAGCTGTTTTTT. It yields the protein CAWSLLAGVYTGELFF.

On this clone itself: A much larger clone lies a single base off, so this may be a read error. The CDR3 nucleotides read TGTGCCAGCAGCTCCGGGACAGGGAAAACTGAAGCTTTCTTT. Residues: CASSSGTGKTEAFF. The V call is TRBV7-9, the J call TRBJ1-1, with 9 nucleotides matching TRBD1. The CDR3 loop spans 14 amino acids. V shed 4 bases, J shed 5 bases, and the junction held 5 bases outside the gene matches. In germline, CDR1 is SEHNR, CDR2 FQNEAQ (reference sequence). Filled out from reference TRBV7-9 and TRBJ1-1, the complete variable domain reads DTGVSQNPRHKITKRGQNVTFRCDPISEHNRLYWYRQTLGQGPEFLTYFQNEAQLEKSRLLSDRFSAERPKGSFSTLEIQRTEQGDSAMYLCASSSGTGKTEAFFGQGTRLTVV.

This clone was counted once. Other DNA variants within this sample encode the same CDR3. V gene TRBV5-1 combines with J gene TRBJ2-2; D might be TRBD1 (6 bases). Germline V gives CDR1 SGHRS, CDR2 YFSETQ. The CDR3 is made up of 15 amino acids. V dropped 1 base and J dropped 1 base, with 8 bases sitting between them. The CDR3 DNA reads as TGCGCCAGCAGCTTGTCAGGGGAGAACACCGGGGAGCTGTTTTTT. Protein product: CASSLSGENTGELFF.